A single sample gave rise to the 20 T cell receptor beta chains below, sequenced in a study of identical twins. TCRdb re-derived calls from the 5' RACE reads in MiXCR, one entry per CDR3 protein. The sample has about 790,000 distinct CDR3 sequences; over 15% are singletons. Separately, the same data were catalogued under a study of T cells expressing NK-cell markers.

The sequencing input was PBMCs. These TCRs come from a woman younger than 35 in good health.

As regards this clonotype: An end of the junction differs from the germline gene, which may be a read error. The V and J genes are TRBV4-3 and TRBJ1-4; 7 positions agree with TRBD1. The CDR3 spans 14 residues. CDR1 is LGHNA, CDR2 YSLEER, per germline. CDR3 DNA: TGCGCCAGCAGCCCGAGGGGGCCTCGAGAAAGACTGTTTTTT. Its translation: CASSPRGPRERLFF.

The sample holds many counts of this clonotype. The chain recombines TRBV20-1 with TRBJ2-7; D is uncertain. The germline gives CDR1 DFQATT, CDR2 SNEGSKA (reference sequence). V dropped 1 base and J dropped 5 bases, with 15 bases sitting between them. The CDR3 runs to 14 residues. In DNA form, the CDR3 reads TGCAGTGCTAGAGTCGCTTACCGCGCTGACGAGCAGTACTTC. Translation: CSARVAYRADEQYF.

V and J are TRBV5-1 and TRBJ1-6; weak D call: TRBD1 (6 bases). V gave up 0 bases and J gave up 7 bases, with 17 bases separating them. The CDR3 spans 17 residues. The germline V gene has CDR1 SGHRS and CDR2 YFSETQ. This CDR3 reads CASSLEGAQGRNSPLHF. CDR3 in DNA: TGCGCCAGCAGCTTGGAAGGCGCGCAGGGGAGGAATTCACCCCTCCACTTT.

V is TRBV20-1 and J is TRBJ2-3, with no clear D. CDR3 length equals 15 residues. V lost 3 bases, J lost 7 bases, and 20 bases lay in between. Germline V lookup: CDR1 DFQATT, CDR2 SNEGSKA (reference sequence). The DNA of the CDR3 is TGCAGTGCTAGGAGTTTGGGGTTTAGATCCAATACGCAGTATTTT. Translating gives CSARSLGFRSNTQYF.

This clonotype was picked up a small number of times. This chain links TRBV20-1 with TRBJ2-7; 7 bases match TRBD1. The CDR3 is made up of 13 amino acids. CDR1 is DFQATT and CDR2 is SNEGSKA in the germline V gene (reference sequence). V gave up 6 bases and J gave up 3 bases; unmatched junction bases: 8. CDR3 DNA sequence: TGCAGTGCCGCAAGGACAGGCAACTACGAGCAGTACTTC. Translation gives CSAARTGNYEQYF.

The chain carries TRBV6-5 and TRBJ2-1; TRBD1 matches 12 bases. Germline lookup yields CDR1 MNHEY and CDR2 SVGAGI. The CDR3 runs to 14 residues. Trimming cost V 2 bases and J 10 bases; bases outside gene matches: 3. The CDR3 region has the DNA TGTGCCAGCAGTTACGGGACAGGGGGCGGGGAGCAGTTCTTC. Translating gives CASSYGTGGGEQFF.

The CDR3 DNA reads TGCAGTGCTACGATGCCCGAAAGGAATGGCTACACCTTC. This encodes CSATMPERNGYTF. V and J are TRBV20-1 and TRBJ1-2; D remains unclear. The V and J ends lost 4 bases and 6 bases respectively, with 15 bases between them. The CDR3 totals 13 residues. Germline CDR1 reads DFQATT; CDR2 reads SNEGSKA (reference sequence).

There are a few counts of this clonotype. The CDR3 here is CASSPARRGSRNEQFF. DNA of the CDR3: TGTGCCAGCAGCCCCGCGCGACGCGGGTCCCGCAATGAGCAGTTCTTC. V is TRBV6-1 and J is TRBJ2-1; tentative D call: TRBD2 (5 bases). Trimming removed 6 bases at V and 6 bases at J, with 21 bases between. Germline assignment: CDR1 MNHNS and CDR2 SASEGT. This CDR3 is 16 amino acids long.

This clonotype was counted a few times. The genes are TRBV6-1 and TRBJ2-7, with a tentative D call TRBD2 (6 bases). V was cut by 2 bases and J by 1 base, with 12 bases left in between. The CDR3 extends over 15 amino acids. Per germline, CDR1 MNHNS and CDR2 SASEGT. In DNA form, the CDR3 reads TGTGCCAGCAGTGAACCCAGGAGGGCATCCTACGAGCAGTACTTC. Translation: CASSEPRRASYEQYF.

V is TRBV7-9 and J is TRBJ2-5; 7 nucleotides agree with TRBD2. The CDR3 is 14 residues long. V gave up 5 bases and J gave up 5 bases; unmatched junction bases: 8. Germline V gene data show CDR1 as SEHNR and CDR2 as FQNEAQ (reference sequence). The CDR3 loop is CASSARTSGETQYF. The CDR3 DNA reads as TGTGCCAGCAGCGCAAGGACTAGTGGGGAGACCCAGTACTTC.

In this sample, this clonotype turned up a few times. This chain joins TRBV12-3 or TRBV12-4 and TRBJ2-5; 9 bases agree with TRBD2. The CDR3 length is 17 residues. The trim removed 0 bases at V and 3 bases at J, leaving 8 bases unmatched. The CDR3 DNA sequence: TGTGCCAGCAGTTTAGCTCCGCCCGGACTAGCGAAAGAGACCCAGTACTTC. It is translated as CASSLAPPGLAKETQYF.

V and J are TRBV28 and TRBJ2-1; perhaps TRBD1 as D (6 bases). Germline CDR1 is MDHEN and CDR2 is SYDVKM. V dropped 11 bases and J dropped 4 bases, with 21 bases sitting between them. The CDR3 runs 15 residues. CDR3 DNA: TGTGCCGTCTCCCCGGGACACACATCATACAATGAGCAGTTCTTC. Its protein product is CAVSPGHTSYNEQFF. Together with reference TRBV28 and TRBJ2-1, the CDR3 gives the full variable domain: DVKVTQSSRYLVKRTGEKVFLECVQDMDHENMFWYRQDPGLGLRLIYFSYDVKMKEKGDIPEGYSVSREKKERFSLILESASTNQTSMYLCAVSPGHTSYNEQFFGPGTRLTVL.

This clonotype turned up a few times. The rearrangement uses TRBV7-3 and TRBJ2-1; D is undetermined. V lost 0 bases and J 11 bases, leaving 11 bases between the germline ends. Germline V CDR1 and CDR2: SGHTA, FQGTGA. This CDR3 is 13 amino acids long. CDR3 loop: CASSLTLEKQQFF. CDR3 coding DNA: TGTGCCAGCAGCTTAACGTTAGAGAAGCAGCAGTTCTTC. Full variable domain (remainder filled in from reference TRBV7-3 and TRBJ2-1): GAGVSQTPSNKVTEKGKYVELRCDPISGHTALYWYRQSLGQGPEFLIYFQGTGAADDSGLPNDRFFAVRPEGSVSTLKIQRTERGDSAVYLCASSLTLEKQQFFGPGTRLTVL.

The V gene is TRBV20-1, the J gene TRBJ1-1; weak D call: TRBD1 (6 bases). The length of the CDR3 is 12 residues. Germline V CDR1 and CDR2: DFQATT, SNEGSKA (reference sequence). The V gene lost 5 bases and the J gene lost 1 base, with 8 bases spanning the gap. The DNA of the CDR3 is TGCAGTGCTGGGGGACAGAACACTGAAGCTTTCTTT. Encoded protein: CSAGGQNTEAFF.

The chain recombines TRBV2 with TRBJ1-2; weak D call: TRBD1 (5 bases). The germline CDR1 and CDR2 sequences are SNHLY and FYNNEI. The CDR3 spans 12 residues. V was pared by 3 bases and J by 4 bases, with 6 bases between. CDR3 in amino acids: CASSDGAYGYTF. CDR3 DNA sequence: TGTGCCAGCAGTGATGGGGCCTATGGCTACACCTTC. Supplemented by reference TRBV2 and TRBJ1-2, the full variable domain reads EPEVTQTPSHQVTQMGQEVILRCVPISNHLYFYWYRQILGQKVEFLVSFYNNEISEKSEIFDDQFSVERPDGSNFTLKIRSTKLEDSAMYFCASSDGAYGYTFGSGTRLTVV.

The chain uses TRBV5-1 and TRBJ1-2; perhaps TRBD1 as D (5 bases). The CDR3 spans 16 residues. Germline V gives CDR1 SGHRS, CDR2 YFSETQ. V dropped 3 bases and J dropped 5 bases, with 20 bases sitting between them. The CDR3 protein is CASSWGGPVPGYGYTF. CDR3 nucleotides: TGCGCCAGCAGCTGGGGGGGACCGGTTCCAGGATATGGCTACACCTTC.

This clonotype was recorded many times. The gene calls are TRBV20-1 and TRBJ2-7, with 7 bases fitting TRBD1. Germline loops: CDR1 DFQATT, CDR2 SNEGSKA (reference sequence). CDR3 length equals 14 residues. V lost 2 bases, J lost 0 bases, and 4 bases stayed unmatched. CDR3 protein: CSARIQGSSYEQYF. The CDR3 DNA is TGCAGTGCTAGAATACAGGGGAGCTCCTACGAGCAGTACTTC.

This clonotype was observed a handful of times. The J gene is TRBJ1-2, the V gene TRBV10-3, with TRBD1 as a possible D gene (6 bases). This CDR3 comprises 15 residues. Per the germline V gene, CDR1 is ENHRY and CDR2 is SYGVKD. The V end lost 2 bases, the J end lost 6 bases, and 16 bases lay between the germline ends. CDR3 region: CAISETPDRTNGYTF. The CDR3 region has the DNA TGTGCCATCAGTGAGACCCCGGACAGAACCAATGGCTACACCTTC.

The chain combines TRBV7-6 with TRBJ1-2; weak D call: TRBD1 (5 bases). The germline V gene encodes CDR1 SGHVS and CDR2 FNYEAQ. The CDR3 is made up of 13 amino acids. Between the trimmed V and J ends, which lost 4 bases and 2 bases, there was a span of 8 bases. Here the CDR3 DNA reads TGTGCCAGCAGCTCGCACAGGAACTATGGCTACACCTTC. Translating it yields CASSSHRNYGYTF.

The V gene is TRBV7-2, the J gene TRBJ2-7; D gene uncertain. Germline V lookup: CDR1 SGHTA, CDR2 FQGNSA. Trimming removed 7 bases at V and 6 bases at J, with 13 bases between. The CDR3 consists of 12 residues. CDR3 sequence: CASKPLEFEQYF. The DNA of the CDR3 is TGTGCCAGCAAGCCACTCGAATTCGAGCAGTACTTC.